These 17 T cell receptor beta chains share one sample of origin, sequenced in a study of blood T cells in healthy people across ages (dated by TCRdb to 2014 to 2015). Library construction relied on 5' RACE. This sample was sequenced with an Illumina HiSeq 2500. A second roughly 7 to 11 cycle PCR used a sample-barcoded 5' primer and a J-beta primer mix. TCRdb reanalyzed the raw reads on its own, using fastp at Q25 for trimming and MiXCR for clone calling, and kept in-frame beta chains. Rows are unified per CDR3 protein, each entry keeping the most common DNA and genes. The sample data list hundreds of thousands of distinct CDR3 sequences, and 49% of these were observed just once. Of the sample, under 35% falls within the top ten clones. Sequenced: blood. Every receptor here comes from a woman between 55 and 75 years old in good health.

This clonotype was detected a few times. The rearrangement links TRBV7-2 to TRBJ1-4; D might be TRBD1 (6 bases). V shed 1 base and J shed 10 bases, with 19 bases lying between them. Germline CDR1 is SGHTA and CDR2 is FQGNSA. This CDR3 has 16 amino acids. CDR3 amino acids: CASSLEGGGGIVKLFF. The CDR3 DNA reads as TGTGCCAGCAGCTTAGAGGGAGGAGGGGGGATAGTAAAACTGTTTTTT.

The chain carries TRBV6-1 and TRBJ2-7; no definite D call. Per the germline V gene, CDR1 is MNHNS and CDR2 is SASEGT. The germline V and J ends were trimmed by 2 bases and 4 bases, with 15 bases remaining between them. This CDR3 is 15 amino acids long. CDR3 bases: TGTGCCAGCAGTGAAACAGATCTCAAGAAATACGAGCAGTACTTC. Its translation: CASSETDLKKYEQYF.

This clonotype was recorded a few times. The CDR3 DNA follows: TGCAGCGTTGAAATCGGGACAGGAAATAACTATGGCTACACCTTC. It yields the protein CSVEIGTGNNYGYTF. The genes are TRBV29-1 and TRBJ1-2, with 8 bases aligning to TRBD1. Germline CDR1 is SQVTM and CDR2 is ANQGSEA. The length of the CDR3 is 15 residues. With 2 bases clipped from V and 1 base from J, the junction kept 6 bases outside the gene matches.

This chain links TRBV2 with TRBJ1-1; unclear D gene. V lost 7 bases, J lost 0 bases, and 9 bases lay in between. The CDR3 spans 13 residues. In germline, CDR1 is SNHLY, CDR2 FYNNEI. CDR3 in DNA: TGTGCCAGCAATCGGGTGATGAACACTGAAGCTTTCTTT. It translates to CASNRVMNTEAFF.

Details on this clonotype: This may come from a read error, since a much larger clone is one base off. The chain recombines TRBV11-3 with TRBJ2-1; the D gene is possibly TRBD1 (5 bases). CDR1 and CDR2 (germline): SGHNT, YENEEA. The CDR3 is 14 residues long. CDR3 region: CVSSLDSSYNEQFF. In nucleotides, the CDR3 is TGTGTCAGCAGCTTAGACAGCTCCTACAATGAGCAGTTCTTC.

The gene calls are TRBV7-9 and TRBJ2-3; weak D call: TRBD1 (6 bases). The CDR3 loop spans 17 amino acids. The ends were cut back, 0 bases at V and 2 bases at J, with 15 bases in the middle. CDR1 and CDR2 from the germline V gene are SEHNR and FQNEAQ (reference sequence). The CDR3 DNA sequence: TGTGCCAGCAGCTTAGCGCCTACAGGGCCCAACACAGATACGCAGTATTTT. Translated, it gives CASSLAPTGPNTDTQYF.

This clonotype was recorded a few times. The chain combines TRBV7-2 with TRBJ2-1, with a possible D match to TRBD1 (6 bases). Germline CDR1 SGHTA, CDR2 FQGNSA. Trimming removed 4 bases from V and 8 bases from J, with 9 bases in between. The CDR3 extends over 12 amino acids. The CDR3 DNA is TGTGCCAGCAGCTCACAGGGTTATGAGCAGTTCTTC. Translating gives CASSSQGYEQFF.

The chain uses TRBV4-3 and TRBJ2-5, with TRBD2 identical over 13 bases. J lost 4 bases, V lost 5 bases, and 10 bases had no gene match. Germline-derived CDR1 and CDR2 are LGHNA and YSLEER. The CDR3 spans 17 residues. The DNA for the CDR3 is TGCGCCAGCAGCGCCCGGACTAGCGGGAGTCCTTCAGAGACCCAGTACTTC. Protein product: CASSARTSGSPSETQYF.

This clonotype was observed a handful of times. CDR3 nucleotides: TGTGCCAGCAGTACGTTAGCGGGAGATTCAGAGACCCAGTACTTC. Translation: CASSTLAGDSETQYF. The chain employs TRBV6-2 or TRBV6-3 and TRBJ2-5; 9 bases align to TRBD2. Germline V gene sequence: CDR1 MNHEY, CDR2 SVGEGT. With V trimmed by 5 bases and J by 4 bases, 8 bases remained unmatched. The CDR3 consists of 15 residues.

This clonotype turned up a few times. CDR3 region: CAISGGSGAYNEQFF. The CDR3 DNA reads as TGTGCCATCAGTGGGGGGTCGGGGGCGTACAATGAGCAGTTCTTC. This chain joins TRBV10-3 and TRBJ2-1; possibly TRBD1 or TRBD2 for D (6 bases each). V was shortened by 4 bases and J by 4 bases, with 14 bases between the two germline ends. The CDR3 totals 15 residues. Per germline, CDR1 ENHRY and CDR2 SYGVKD.

The J gene is TRBJ2-1, the V gene TRBV6-2 or TRBV6-3; D remains ambiguous. The J call may be wrong; the DNA end is better matched by TRBJ2-7. The CDR3 has 11 amino acids. Germline V lookup: CDR1 MNHEY, CDR2 SVGEGT. The CDR3 bases are TGTGCCAGCACCATCTACAATGAGCAGTACTTC. This encodes CASTIYNEQYF.

This clonotype was seen more than once but under ten times. The chain joins TRBV7-2 to TRBJ2-7, with unresolved D. The CDR3 contains 13 residues. CDR1 and CDR2 (germline): SGHTA, FQGNSA. V shed 5 bases and J shed 2 bases, with 10 bases lying between them. The CDR3 nucleotides read TGTGCCAGCAGCCCCGACTTTGCCTACGAGCAGTACTTC. Encoded protein: CASSPDFAYEQYF.

The chain is built from TRBV19 and TRBJ1-5, with 8 bases that match TRBD1. J gave up 15 bases and V 3 bases, and 13 bases lay outside the gene matches. Germline V gives CDR1 LNHDA, CDR2 SQIVND (reference sequence). This CDR3 contains 14 residues. This CDR3 is CASSIGQGLANLHF. CDR3 DNA sequence: TGTGCCAGTAGTATCGGACAGGGACTGGCTAATCTGCATTTT. The whole variable domain, filled in from reference TRBV19 and TRBJ1-5, reads DGGITQSPKYLFRKEGQNVTLSCEQNLNHDAMYWYRQDPGQGLRLIYYSQIVNDFQKGDIAEGYSVSREKKESFPLTVTSAQKNPTAFYLCASSIGQGLANLHFGDGTRLSIL.

CDR3 bases: TGTGCCAGCAGCTCCTCCCCGACCCGGGAGCTGTTTTTT. It codes for CASSSSPTRELFF. V is TRBV7-3 and J is TRBJ2-2; D unclear. The CDR3 extends over 13 amino acids. With 4 bases removed from V and 9 bases from J, the gap between germline ends came to 12 bases. CDR1 and CDR2 from the germline V gene are SGHTA and FQGTGA. Complete variable domain (other parts from reference TRBV7-3 and TRBJ2-2): GAGVSQTPSNKVTEKGKYVELRCDPISGHTALYWYRQSLGQGPEFLIYFQGTGAADDSGLPNDRFFAVRPEGSVSTLKIQRTERGDSAVYLCASSSSPTRELFFGEGSRLTVL.

This chain links TRBV6-1 with TRBJ2-1; 14 bases map to TRBD2. CDR1 and CDR2 (germline): MNHNS, SASEGT. The CDR3 is 19 amino acids. The V segment lost 6 bases and the J segment 1 base; nucleotides outside the gene matches: 11. The CDR3 is CASSHRLAGGPRSYNEQFF. The CDR3 DNA is TGTGCCAGCAGCCACCGACTAGCGGGAGGGCCTCGATCCTACAATGAGCAGTTCTTC.

This clonotype has just a few counts. This chain connects TRBV4-2 to TRBJ2-3; the match to TRBD1 covers 7 bases. The germline V gene encodes CDR1 LGHNA and CDR2 YNFKEQ. The CDR3 runs 14 residues. Trimming at V came to 3 bases and at J to 3 bases, leaving 3 bases not matched to a gene. The CDR3 bases are TGTGCCAGCAGCCACCGGGACAGAACAGATACGCAGTATTTT. This encodes CASSHRDRTDTQYF.

The CDR3 here is CASSWAGTANTEAFF. The CDR3 bases are TGTGCCAGCAGCTGGGCTGGGACAGCGAACACTGAAGCTTTCTTT. This rearrangement joins TRBV5-6 to TRBJ1-1, with 7 bases that match TRBD1. The CDR3 has 15 residues. The junction had 6 bases not matched to a gene; V was cut back by 3 bases and J by 1 base. Per germline, CDR1 SGHDT and CDR2 YYEEEE.